Sequencing of this TCR beta chain was carried out in a study of radiotherapy plus CTLA-4 blockade in lung cancer. Germline V gene data show CDR1 as SEHNR and CDR2 as FQNEAQ (reference sequence). The ends were cut back, 3 bases at V and 1 base at J, with 6 bases in the middle. The CDR3 has 13 residues. TCRdb keeps only in-frame clones here, not all; method: immunoSEQ multiplex PCR. In the table there are tens of thousands of clones, around 75% of which are singletons. This receptor was taken from a human donor with non-small cell lung cancer that progressed on radiotherapy plus ipilimumab. V and J are TRBV7-9 and TRBJ1-1; D not resolved. Sequenced material: peripheral blood, taken from a patient treated with radiotherapy plus ipilimumab. CDR3 bases: TGTGCCAGCAGCTTGGCAGGGAACACTGAAGCTTTCTTT. It codes for CASSLAGNTEAFF.